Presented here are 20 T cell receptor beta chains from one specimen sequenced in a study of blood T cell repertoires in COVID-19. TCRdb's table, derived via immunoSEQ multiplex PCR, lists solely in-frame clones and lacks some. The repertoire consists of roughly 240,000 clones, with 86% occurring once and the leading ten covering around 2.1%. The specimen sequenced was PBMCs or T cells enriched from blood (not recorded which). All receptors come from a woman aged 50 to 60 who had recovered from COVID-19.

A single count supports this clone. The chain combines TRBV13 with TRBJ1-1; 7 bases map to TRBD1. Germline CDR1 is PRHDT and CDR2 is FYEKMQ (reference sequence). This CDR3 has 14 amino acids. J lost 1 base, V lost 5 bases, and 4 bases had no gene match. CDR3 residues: CASSLRDRNTEAFF. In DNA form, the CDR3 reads TGTGCCAGCAGCCTCCGGGACAGGAACACTGAAGCTTTCTTT.

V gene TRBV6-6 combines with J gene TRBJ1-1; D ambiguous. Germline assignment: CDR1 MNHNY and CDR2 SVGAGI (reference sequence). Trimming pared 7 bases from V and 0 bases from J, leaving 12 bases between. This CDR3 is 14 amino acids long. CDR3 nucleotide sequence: TGTGCCAGCACTTTAAACAGATTGAACACTGAAGCTTTCTTT. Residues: CASTLNRLNTEAFF.

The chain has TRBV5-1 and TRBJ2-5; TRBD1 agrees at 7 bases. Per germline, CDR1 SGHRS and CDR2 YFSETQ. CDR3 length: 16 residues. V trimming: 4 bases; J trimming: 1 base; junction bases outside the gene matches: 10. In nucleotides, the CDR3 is TGCGCCAGCAGCGTCCTCAACAGGGGCGCCCAAGAGACCCAGTACTTC. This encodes CASSVLNRGAQETQYF.

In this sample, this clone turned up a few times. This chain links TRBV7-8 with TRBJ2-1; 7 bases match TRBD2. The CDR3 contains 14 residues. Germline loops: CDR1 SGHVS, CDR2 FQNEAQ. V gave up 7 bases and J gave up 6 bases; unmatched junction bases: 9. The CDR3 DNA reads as TGTGCCAGCACCCAAGGGCGGACTAGCAATGAGCAGTTCTTC. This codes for CASTQGRTSNEQFF.

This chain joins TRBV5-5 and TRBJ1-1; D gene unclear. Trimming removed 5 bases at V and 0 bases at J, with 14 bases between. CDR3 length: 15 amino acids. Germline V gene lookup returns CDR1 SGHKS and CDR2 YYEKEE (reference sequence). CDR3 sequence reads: CASSITELMNTEAFF. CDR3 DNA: TGTGCCAGCAGTATTACAGAGCTCATGAACACTGAAGCTTTCTTT. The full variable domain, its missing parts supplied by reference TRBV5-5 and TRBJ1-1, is DAGVTQSPTHLIKTRGQQVTLRCSPISGHKSVSWYQQVLGQGPQFIFQYYEKEERGRGNFPDRFSARQFPNYSSELNVNALLLGDSALYLCASSITELMNTEAFFGQGTRLTVV.

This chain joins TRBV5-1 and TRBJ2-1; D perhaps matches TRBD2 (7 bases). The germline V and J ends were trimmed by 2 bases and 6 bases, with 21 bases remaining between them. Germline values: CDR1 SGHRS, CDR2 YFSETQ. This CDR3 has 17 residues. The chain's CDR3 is CASSFYSSRGGFNEQFF. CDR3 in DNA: TGCGCCAGCAGCTTCTACTCCTCTAGGGGGGGTTTCAATGAGCAGTTCTTC.

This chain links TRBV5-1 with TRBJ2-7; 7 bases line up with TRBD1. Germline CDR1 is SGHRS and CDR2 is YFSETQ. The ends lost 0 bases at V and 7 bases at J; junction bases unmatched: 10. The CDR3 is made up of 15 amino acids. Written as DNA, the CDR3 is TGCGCCAGCAGCTTGGAGGGGGCTACCCGAGGGGAGCAGTACTTC. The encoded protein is CASSLEGATRGEQYF. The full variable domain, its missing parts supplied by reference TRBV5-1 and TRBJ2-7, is KAGVTQTPRYLIKTRGQQVTLSCSPISGHRSVSWYQQTPGQGLQFLFEYFSETQRNKGNFPGRFSGRQFSNSRSEMNVSTLELGDSALYLCASSLEGATRGEQYFGPGTRLTVT.

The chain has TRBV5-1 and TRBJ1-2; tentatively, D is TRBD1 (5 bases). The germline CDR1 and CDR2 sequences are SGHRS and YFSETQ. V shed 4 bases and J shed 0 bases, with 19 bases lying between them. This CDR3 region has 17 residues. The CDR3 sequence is CASSHSPTREANYGYTF. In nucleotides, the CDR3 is TGCGCCAGCAGCCACTCACCTACCAGGGAAGCTAACTATGGCTACACCTTC.

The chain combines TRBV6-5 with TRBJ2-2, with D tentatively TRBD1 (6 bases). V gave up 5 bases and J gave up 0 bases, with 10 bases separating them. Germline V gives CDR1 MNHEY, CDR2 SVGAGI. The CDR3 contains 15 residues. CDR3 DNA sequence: TGTGCCAGCAGTACCGGGACAACGAACACCGGGGAGCTGTTTTTT. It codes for CASSTGTTNTGELFF.

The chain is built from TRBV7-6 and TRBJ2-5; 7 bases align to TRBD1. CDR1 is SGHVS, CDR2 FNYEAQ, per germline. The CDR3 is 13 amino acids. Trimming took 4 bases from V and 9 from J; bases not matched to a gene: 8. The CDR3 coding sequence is TGTGCCAGCAGCTCAAGCAGGGGGAAGGCCCAGTACTTC. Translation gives CASSSSRGKAQYF.

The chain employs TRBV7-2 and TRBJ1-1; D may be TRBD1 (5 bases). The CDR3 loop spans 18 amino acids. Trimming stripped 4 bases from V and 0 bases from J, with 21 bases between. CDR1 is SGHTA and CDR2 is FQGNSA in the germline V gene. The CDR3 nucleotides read TGTGCCAGCAGCTCCCGGAGGGAGGTGGGGGGTCTGAACACTGAAGCTTTCTTT. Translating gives CASSSRREVGGLNTEAFF.

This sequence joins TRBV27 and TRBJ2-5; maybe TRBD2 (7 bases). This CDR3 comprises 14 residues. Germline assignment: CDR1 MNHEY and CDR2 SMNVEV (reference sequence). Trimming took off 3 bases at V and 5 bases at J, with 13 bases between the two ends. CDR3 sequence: CASSLAGAFETQYF. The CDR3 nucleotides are TGTGCCAGCAGTTTGGCGGGGGCGTTTGAGACCCAGTACTTC.

The CDR3 reads CASSPLRGSTTDTQYF. The CDR3 DNA follows: TGTGCCAGCAGCCCGTTGCGCGGGAGCACCACAGATACGCAGTATTTT. The rearrangement joins TRBV5-8 to TRBJ2-3, with 7 positions matching TRBD2. CDR3 size: 16 residues. Germline CDR1 reads SGHTS; CDR2 reads YDEGEE. The J segment lost 2 bases and the V segment lost 4 bases, leaving 10 bases of the junction unmatched.

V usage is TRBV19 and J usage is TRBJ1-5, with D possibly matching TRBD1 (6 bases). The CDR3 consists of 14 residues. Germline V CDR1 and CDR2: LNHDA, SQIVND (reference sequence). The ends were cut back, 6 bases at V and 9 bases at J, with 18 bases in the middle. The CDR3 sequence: CASSPGGGPLPQHF. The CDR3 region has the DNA TGTGCCAGTAGCCCGGGCGGGGGGCCCCTGCCCCAGCATTTT.

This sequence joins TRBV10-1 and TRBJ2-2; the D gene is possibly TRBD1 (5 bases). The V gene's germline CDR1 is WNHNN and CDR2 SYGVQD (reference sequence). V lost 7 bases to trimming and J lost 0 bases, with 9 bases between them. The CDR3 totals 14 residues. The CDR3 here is CASMEQANTGELFF. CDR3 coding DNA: TGCGCCAGCATGGAACAGGCGAACACCGGGGAGCTGTTTTTT.

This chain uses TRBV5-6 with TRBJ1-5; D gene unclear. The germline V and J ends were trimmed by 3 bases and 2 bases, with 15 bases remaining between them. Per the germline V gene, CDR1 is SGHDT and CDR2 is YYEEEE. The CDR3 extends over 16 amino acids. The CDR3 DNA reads TGTGCCAGCAGCTGGTGGTCGACAATAGGCAATCAGCCCCAGCATTTT. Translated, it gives CASSWWSTIGNQPQHF. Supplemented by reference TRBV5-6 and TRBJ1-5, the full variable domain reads DAGVTQSPTHLIKTRGQQVTLRCSPKSGHDTVSWYQQALGQGPQFIFQYYEEEERQRGNFPDRFSGHQFPNYSSELNVNALLLGDSALYLCASSWWSTIGNQPQHFGDGTRLSIL.

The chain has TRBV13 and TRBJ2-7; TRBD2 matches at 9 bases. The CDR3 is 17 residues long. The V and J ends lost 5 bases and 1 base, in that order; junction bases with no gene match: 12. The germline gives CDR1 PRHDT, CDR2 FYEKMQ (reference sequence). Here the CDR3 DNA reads TGTGCCAGCAGCCCCCAGTCGATTAGCGGGGGTTCCTACGAGCAGTACTTC. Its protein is CASSPQSISGGSYEQYF.

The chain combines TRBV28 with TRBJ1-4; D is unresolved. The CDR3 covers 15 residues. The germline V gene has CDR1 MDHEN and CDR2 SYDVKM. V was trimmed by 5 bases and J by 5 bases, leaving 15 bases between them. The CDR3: CASSSYTGYNEKLFF. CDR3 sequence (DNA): TGTGCCAGCAGTAGCTACACGGGGTACAATGAAAAACTGTTTTTT. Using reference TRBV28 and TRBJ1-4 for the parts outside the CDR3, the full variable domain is DVKVTQSSRYLVKRTGEKVFLECVQDMDHENMFWYRQDPGLGLRLIYFSYDVKMKEKGDIPEGYSVSREKKERFSLILESASTNQTSMYLCASSSYTGYNEKLFFGSGTQLSVL.

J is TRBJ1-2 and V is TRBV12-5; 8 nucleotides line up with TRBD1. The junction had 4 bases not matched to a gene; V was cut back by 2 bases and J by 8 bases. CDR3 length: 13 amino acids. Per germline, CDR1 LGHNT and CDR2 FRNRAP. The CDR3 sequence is CASGLFDRGGYTF. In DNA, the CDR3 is TGTGCTAGTGGTTTGTTCGACAGGGGAGGCTACACCTTC. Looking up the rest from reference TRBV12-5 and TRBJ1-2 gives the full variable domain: DARVTQTPRHKVTEMGQEVTMRCQPILGHNTVFWYRQTMMQGLELLAYFRNRAPLDDSGMPKDRFSAEMPDATLATLKIQPSEPRDSAVYFCASGLFDRGGYTFGSGTRLTVV.

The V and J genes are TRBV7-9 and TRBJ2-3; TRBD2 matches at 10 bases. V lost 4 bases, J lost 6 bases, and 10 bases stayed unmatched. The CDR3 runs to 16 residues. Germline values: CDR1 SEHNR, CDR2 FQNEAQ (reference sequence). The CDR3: CASSSAGTSDADTQYF. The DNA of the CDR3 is TGTGCCAGCAGCTCGGCCGGGACTAGCGATGCGGATACGCAGTATTTT.